This T cell receptor (beta chain) was recovered during a study of cytomegalovirus exposure and HLA in healthy donors (dated by TCRdb to the late 2010s). Background on the whole study: An earlier analysis of under 600 of the donors reported about 290 Gb of sequence data and more than 90 million unique TCR beta sequences from 150 million to 200 million T cells. A later analysis re-examined previously published TCR beta repertoires from 610 or so donors and added high-resolution HLA genotyping to investigate patterns of TCR occurrence. A separate validation cohort of roughly 130 different subjects was used in addition to the roughly 670-subject first cohort. Genome-wide SNP genotypes for about 65% of the roughly 670 donors were used in a later genetic analysis, which treated that subset as a discovery cohort. Because of strong linkage in the cohort, roughly five DR-DQ haplotypes were treated as single units for association and clustering. The study was designed to test whether signatures of past pathogen exposure could be identified by cataloging public T cell receptors. In an earlier analysis of 587 of the donors, high-throughput TCR beta sequencing was used to judge whether each TCR beta V gene segment behaved as functional or pseudogenic. Every discovery cohort repertoire had been produced on one sequencing platform. Class I and class II HLA loci were covered by the typing at four-digit resolution. Rather than drawing on any new phenotypic data, the later analysis identified candidate immune exposures from TCR beta sequences and the way those sequences occurred across donors. The study profiled the T cell repertoires of under 850 subjects by immunosequencing and related them to cytomegalovirus serostatus. Among the approximately 420 genotyped donors, around 81% belonged to the genetic ancestry cluster associated with self-reported Caucasian donors. An early release that covered fewer than 750 HLA-typed donors contained about 300 gigabases of sequencing data and tens of millions of unique TCR sequences. Among 398 genotyped donors of the cohort, an average of approximately 240,000 unique TCR beta nucleotide sequences were sequenced per donor, roughly a sixth of them non-productive. Donor age, sex, ethnicity and CMV serostatus were compiled alongside the repertoire data. The number of typed donors differed by locus: 629-630 for A, B, C, DRB1 and DQB1; 500 to 550 for DQA1; some 610 for DPA1; and roughly 450 for DPB1. To predict cytomegalovirus infection status, the study combined high-throughput TCR immunosequencing, statistical association of individual TCRs with disease status, and machine learning.

Receptors were amplified or captured by the immunoSEQ multiplex PCR assay. For the multiplex PCR, a mixture combining 60 forward primers for TCR Vbeta segments and 13 reverse primers for TCR Jbeta segments was used. The CDR3 region of rearranged TCR beta genes was amplified from genomic DNA with a multiplex PCR assay. The Illumina HiSeq System was used to sequence the amplified TCR beta libraries as 87-base-pair reads. The original pipeline was this. A later analysis counted some 74 million unique TCR beta chains across the 500 to 850 repertoires, and 9 million to 14 million of these chains were shared by at least two donors. Raw reads were error-corrected and collapsed into unique sequences with a nearest-neighbor algorithm that merged closely related sequences to remove PCR and sequencing errors. Alignment of CDR3 sequences to IMGT reference sequences was used to assign V, D and J gene segments. Each retained sequence needed at least a six-nucleotide match to both a V gene segment and a J gene segment. A rearrangement was called productive if the CDR3 had no stop codons and remained in frame with V and J, and every other rearrangement was called non-productive. Following IMGT convention, CDR3 was defined as the stretch from the second conserved V-encoded cysteine to the conserved J-encoded phenylalanine. The earlier analysis of about 590 of the donors excluded sequences that lacked an unambiguous match to a single V gene segment. An earlier analysis of approximately 590 of the donors classified V segments as functional when productive rearrangements were above 56.7% and as segregating when the standard deviation between donors was above 5%. A statistical classification framework was built for diagnosing cytomegalovirus status from the catalog of TCR beta chain sequences. In a later analysis, V and J genes were assigned by comparing TCR nucleotide sequences against IMGT/GENE-DB human TR gene sequences. In a later analysis, CDR3 sequences and most-parsimonious VDJ recombination scenarios were assigned using the TCRdist pipeline. In a later analysis, every TCR beta chain was defined by the combination of its CDR3 amino acid sequence and its V-gene family, and reads without a unique V-gene family were dropped. To address suspected cross-contamination and a sequencing artifact, a later analysis removed some 620 highly shared, low-generation-probability nucleotide sequences. In a later analysis, a clonal expansion index was calculated for each public chain from normalized within-repertoire ranks of inferred template counts. Generation probabilities in a later analysis came from a VDJ recombination model fitted to out-of-frame rearrangements, and those results were checked against IGoR. In a later analysis, hypergeometric tests were used to score TCR-TCR, TCR-HLA and TCR-CMV co-occurrence, with a repertoire-size bias correction applied to TCR pairs. In a later analysis, false discovery rates were estimated by permuting HLA or CMV assignments 20 times. In a later analysis, co-occurring TCRs were grouped using DBSCAN, with TCRdist sequence similarity added in when clustering inside HLA-allele-positive subsets. Repertoires with fewer than 30,000 or more than 120,000 public chains, plus five repertoires with anomalous nucleotide sharing, were excluded from co-occurrence clustering. Imported from immuneACCESS, the table was reduced by TCRdb to in-frame sequences with V and J called. These copies leave out some clones; in studies compared against another copy, an unresolved V gene accounts for under half, and the cause of the remainder is not known. The D gene and trimming were derived from the DNA, and the V and J assignments and clone size from that table. Counted in this sample were more than 60,000 clones; roughly 84% of them appeared once. Around 18% of the sample goes to the ten largest clones.

From a lookup of the germline V gene, CDR1 and CDR2 are SGHAT and FQNNGV. The CDR3 goes from the cysteine to the phenylalanine over 14 residues. The kept DNA is CDR3 alone, 42 bases in frame from the first base. Between the V and J ends, shortened by 3 bases and 1 base respectively, the junction contains 9 bases. Turning to this clone: Its antigen is currently not known. No per-base quality is available; no much larger clone lies one base away.

The paper's findings and limits, for the study overall: When HLA alleles, especially DR and DQ, strongly co-occurred, attributing TCR associations to individual alleles was difficult. In a later analysis, most CMV-associated TCR beta chains were found to appear HLA-restricted, with HLA associations seemingly driven largely by CMV exposure. Most TCR sequences were seen in very few donors, while some public TCRs were found in many individuals. In vitro tests confirmed that a few of the cytomegalovirus-associated TCR beta chains recognize cytomegalovirus antigens. A later genetic analysis associated a missense DCLRE1C variant with V-gene and J-gene trimming of TCR beta chains, and an independent cohort replicated the association. Because some donors lacked HLA typing at each locus, the association tests relied only on the typed subset. Some IMGT-functional V segments, including TRBV6-2 and TRBV6-3, could not be distinguished by the 87-base-pair reads and were therefore excluded. A later genetic analysis reported fewer N-insertions in productive TCRs among donors in an Asian-associated ancestry cluster than the roughly 650-donor mean. According to a later analysis, TCR association rates differed among HLA loci, with DRB1 alleles showing the most associated TCRs and HLA-C alleles showing the fewest. The study gave a list of some 150 TCR beta chains associated with cytomegalovirus. In both the original and validation cohorts, the classifier was reported to diagnose cytomegalovirus status with high specificity and sensitivity. The sequencing pipeline was judged likely to have produced a cluster of highly shared sequence variants as a technical artifact. Linkage disequilibrium might explain the correlated functional status among segregating V segments, but an unknown experimental factor could not be ruled out. In a later analysis, HLA-associated TCR beta chains showed more clonal expansion and lower generation probabilities than non-associated chains that were equally common. In this cohort, only TCR beta chains were sequenced, and detectable features were limited by the absence of alpha or paired-chain data. An earlier analysis of approximately 540 of the donors showed that most TCR beta V segments appeared in productive rearrangements either about 90% or about 30% of the time, which broadly matched IMGT annotations. The presence/absence analyses assumed that sequencing depth was roughly uniform across donors, and that assumption may not be true. The earlier analysis of approximately 540 of the donors excluded 15 to 20 rarely observed V segments, including chromosome 9 orphons, because counts were too low. It was suggested by the authors that the approach could potentially be generalized to other disease states and immunological phenotypes. At a false discovery rate of 0.05, a later analysis linked 16,000 or so TCR beta sequences to specific HLA alleles. CMV serostatus was the only immune exposure information available for the cohort. A further reported finding was that TCR beta sequences accurately predicted the HLA-A and HLA-B alleles for most subjects in the first cohort. Several of the top co-occurrence clusters appeared to be linked to parvovirus B19, influenza, CMV and Epstein-Barr virus, according to a later analysis.

The cohort comprised hundreds of healthy bone marrow donors. All cohort members were sampled while nominally healthy, although unrecorded immune exposures were likely present. The donor was CMV seropositive and belonged to the group of a few hundred seropositive cohort members. A peripheral blood sample was provided by each donor, and peripheral blood mononuclear cells were used for TCR beta sequencing. Genomic DNA extraction from the blood cell samples was performed with the Qiagen DNeasy Blood Extraction Kit. The specimen sequenced was PBMCs. The receptor was isolated from an older man in good health and CMV-seropositive. The chain is encoded by TRBV11-2 joined to TRBJ1-1; D gene: possibly TRBD1, on 5 matching bases. The nucleotides are TGTGCCAGCAGCTTCAGGCAGGGGAACACTGAAGCTTTCTTT. It translates to CASSFRQGNTEAFF.